This is a list of T cell receptor beta chains from one sample in a study of early T cells in non-severe SARS-CoV-2 infection. One entry per CDR3 protein, called by TCRdb with MiXCR from the 5' RACE reads. The sample lists about 18,000 distinct CDR3 sequences, approximately 6.1% seen once, with approximately 6% in the top ten. Sequenced sample: whole blood. These receptors all come from an adult who was a healthcare worker with PCR-confirmed SARS-CoV-2 infection or an uninfected control (not recorded which). The CDR3 runs from the conserved cysteine through the conserved F or W. D genes are given only for firm matches. Where a row states a size, it is once, few, many or the class of an expanded clone; other rows omit it.

abundance: medium-sized; d_gene: NA; j_gene: TRBJ1-4; v_gene: TRBV20-1; CDR3nt: TGCAGTGCTAGAGATCTAGAAAATGAAAAACTGTTTTTT; CDR3aa: CSARDLENEKLFF
abundance: many; d_gene: TRBD2; j_gene: TRBJ2-7; v_gene: TRBV30; CDR3nt: TGTGCCTGGAGTGTACCGACTAGCGGGAGTAAGTACGAGCAGTACTTC; CDR3aa: CAWSVPTSGSKYEQYF
abundance: few; d_gene: NA; j_gene: TRBJ2-6; v_gene: TRBV20-1; CDR3nt: TGCAGTGCCCCAACGGGGTTTGGGGCCAACGTCCTGACTTTC; CDR3aa: CSAPTGFGANVLTF
abundance: NA; d_gene: TRBD2; j_gene: TRBJ2-2; v_gene: TRBV20-1; CDR3nt: TGCAGTGCTAGAGATCCTACTAGCGGGAGGGCCGTTAGAGACACCGGGGAGCTGTTTTTT; CDR3aa: CSARDPTSGRAVRDTGELFF
abundance: NA; d_gene: TRBD2; j_gene: TRBJ2-5; v_gene: TRBV10-2; CDR3nt: TGCGCCAGCAGTGAGGGAGTTGTCATCCTAGCGGGAATGGAGACCCAGTACTTC; CDR3aa: CASSEGVVILAGMETQYF
abundance: many; d_gene: NA; j_gene: TRBJ2-3; v_gene: TRBV12-3/TRBV12-4; CDR3nt: TGTGCCATTTTAGGGGGGAGGGGAGAGACAGATACGCAGTATTTT; CDR3aa: CAILGGRGETDTQYF
abundance: many; d_gene: NA; j_gene: TRBJ1-3; v_gene: TRBV6-5; CDR3nt: TGTGCCAGTTCAGCTAGCGGGGTTTCTGAAAACACCATATATTTT; CDR3aa: CASSASGVSENTIYF
abundance: few; d_gene: NA; j_gene: TRBJ1-1; v_gene: TRBV29-1; CDR3nt: TGCAGCGTTGACCCCTCTTTCGAGGTGAACACTGAAGCTTTCTTT; CDR3aa: CSVDPSFEVNTEAFF
abundance: many; d_gene: TRBD1; j_gene: TRBJ2-4; v_gene: TRBV28; CDR3nt: TGTGCCAGCAGTCCCGGACAGGGGATAGCCAAAAACATTCAGTACTTC; CDR3aa: CASSPGQGIAKNIQYF
abundance: few; d_gene: NA; j_gene: TRBJ2-4; v_gene: TRBV9; CDR3nt: TGTGCCTCCCCATCCCGACGAAACATTCAGTACTTC; CDR3aa: CASPSRRNIQYF
abundance: many; d_gene: TRBD2; j_gene: TRBJ2-7; v_gene: TRBV20-1; CDR3nt: TGCAGTGCCGATAGCCCATTGGGGGGGGACGAGCAGTACTTC; CDR3aa: CSADSPLGGDEQYF
abundance: many; d_gene: NA; j_gene: TRBJ2-1; v_gene: TRBV7-3; CDR3nt: TGTGCCAGCAGCCCTCTTGTGACAGCAAATTCGGATGAGCAGTTCTTC; CDR3aa: CASSPLVTANSDEQFF
abundance: many; d_gene: TRBD1; j_gene: TRBJ2-3; v_gene: TRBV30; CDR3nt: TGTGCCTGGAGTGTTACCAGGACAGGGGCTAGCACAGATACGCAGTATTTT; CDR3aa: CAWSVTRTGASTDTQYF
abundance: NA; d_gene: NA; j_gene: TRBJ2-6; v_gene: TRBV10-3; CDR3nt: TGTGCCATCAGTCCTACTACAGTCTCTGGGGCCAACGTCCTGACTTTC; CDR3aa: CAISPTTVSGANVLTF
abundance: many; d_gene: NA; j_gene: TRBJ2-3; v_gene: TRBV3-1; CDR3nt: TGTGCCAGCAGCCCCCGACTGACGGGAGACACAGATACGCAGTATTTT; CDR3aa: CASSPRLTGDTDTQYF
abundance: many; d_gene: TRBD2; j_gene: TRBJ2-7; v_gene: TRBV7-7; CDR3nt: TGTGCCAGCAGCTCCGGACTAGCGGGAACCTACGAGCAGTACTTC; CDR3aa: CASSSGLAGTYEQYF
abundance: many; d_gene: NA; j_gene: TRBJ2-2; v_gene: TRBV15; CDR3nt: TGTGCCACCAGAGGAACCGGGGAGCTGTTTTTT; CDR3aa: CATRGTGELFF
abundance: many; d_gene: NA; j_gene: TRBJ1-1; v_gene: TRBV29-1; CDR3nt: TGCAGCGTTGATGTGGGGGGCACTGAAGCTTTCTTT; CDR3aa: CSVDVGGTEAFF
abundance: many; d_gene: TRBD1; j_gene: TRBJ2-7; v_gene: TRBV2; CDR3nt: TGTGCCAGCGGTTCAGGGGGCTACGAGCAGTACTTC; CDR3aa: CASGSGGYEQYF
abundance: once; d_gene: NA; j_gene: TRBJ2-7; v_gene: TRBV28; CDR3nt: TGTGCCAGCAGTTTAACGGTCCCCGAGCAGTACTTC; CDR3aa: CASSLTVPEQYF
abundance: medium-sized; d_gene: TRBD1; j_gene: TRBJ1-1; v_gene: TRBV20-1; CDR3nt: TGCAGTGCTAGAGACCCAGGGGGCGTGGGTACTGAAGCTTTCTTT; CDR3aa: CSARDPGGVGTEAFF
abundance: few; d_gene: TRBD2; j_gene: TRBJ2-3; v_gene: TRBV29-1; CDR3nt: TGCAGCGTTGAAGAGCGGGAGGGCGTGGGAGATACGCAGTATTTT; CDR3aa: CSVEEREGVGDTQYF
abundance: many; d_gene: NA; j_gene: TRBJ2-1; v_gene: TRBV12-3/TRBV12-4; CDR3nt: TGTGCCAGCACCCTGGGACGGAAACTCGACAATGAGCAGTTCTTC; CDR3aa: CASTLGRKLDNEQFF
abundance: few; d_gene: NA; j_gene: TRBJ1-1; v_gene: TRBV20-1; CDR3nt: TGCAGTGCTAGAGATAACAGAGGAACTTGGGCTTTCTTT; CDR3aa: CSARDNRGTWAFF
abundance: many; d_gene: TRBD2; j_gene: TRBJ2-4; v_gene: TRBV30; CDR3nt: TGTGCCTGGAGTGGGACTAGCGGGAGCAAAAACATTCAGTACTTC; CDR3aa: CAWSGTSGSKNIQYF
abundance: many; d_gene: NA; j_gene: TRBJ2-2; v_gene: TRBV12-3/TRBV12-4; CDR3nt: TGTGCCAGCGGGACGTTTGGGGCCCAGAACACCGGGGAGCTGTTTTTT; CDR3aa: CASGTFGAQNTGELFF
abundance: many; d_gene: NA; j_gene: TRBJ2-2; v_gene: TRBV15; CDR3nt: TGTGCCACCAGCAGAGGTTGGGGGAGCGACACCGGGGAGCTGTTTTTT; CDR3aa: CATSRGWGSDTGELFF
abundance: many; d_gene: NA; j_gene: TRBJ1-5; v_gene: TRBV7-2; CDR3nt: TGTGCCAGCAGCGTAGTGGGCAATCAGCCCCAGCATTTT; CDR3aa: CASSVVGNQPQHF
abundance: many; d_gene: TRBD1; j_gene: TRBJ1-3; v_gene: TRBV20-1; CDR3nt: TGCAGTGCTAGAGATCCTAGGGGACAGGAGAACTCTGGAAACACCATATATTTT; CDR3aa: CSARDPRGQENSGNTIYF
abundance: medium-sized; d_gene: TRBD1; j_gene: TRBJ1-5; v_gene: TRBV20-1; CDR3nt: TGCAGTGCGGGGACAGGGGGAATTCAGCCCCAGCATTTT; CDR3aa: CSAGTGGIQPQHF
abundance: many; d_gene: NA; j_gene: TRBJ2-7; v_gene: TRBV28; CDR3nt: TGTGCCAGCGGGAGAGGCGGGCTCGACTACGAGCAGTACTTC; CDR3aa: CASGRGGLDYEQYF
abundance: few; d_gene: TRBD2; j_gene: TRBJ2-1; v_gene: TRBV19; CDR3nt: TGTGCCACCATAGCGGGAGGTATCGGGCCCTACAATGAGCAGTTCTTC; CDR3aa: CATIAGGIGPYNEQFF
abundance: medium-sized; d_gene: NA; j_gene: TRBJ2-7; v_gene: TRBV20-1; CDR3nt: TGCAGTGCCATGAGCTGGCGGACTCCGAACTCCGAGCAGTACTTC; CDR3aa: CSAMSWRTPNSEQYF
abundance: many; d_gene: TRBD1; j_gene: TRBJ2-1; v_gene: TRBV24-1; CDR3nt: TGTGCCACCAGTGATACGGACAGGGACGAATTCTTC; CDR3aa: CATSDTDRDEFF
abundance: NA; d_gene: TRBD1; j_gene: TRBJ2-1; v_gene: TRBV7-9; CDR3nt: TGTGCCAGCACCGGGACAGGCTCTCCTCGCCAGTTCTTC; CDR3aa: CASTGTGSPRQFF
abundance: many; d_gene: NA; j_gene: TRBJ1-2; v_gene: TRBV20-1; CDR3nt: TGCAGTGCTAGAACTAACTATGGCTACACCTTC; CDR3aa: CSARTNYGYTF
abundance: medium-sized; d_gene: NA; j_gene: TRBJ2-1; v_gene: TRBV29-1; CDR3nt: TGCAGCGTTGAAGATGTATACAGGAGATCCTACAATGAGCAGTTCTTC; CDR3aa: CSVEDVYRRSYNEQFF
abundance: many; d_gene: NA; j_gene: TRBJ2-3; v_gene: TRBV10-1; CDR3nt: TGCGCCAGCAGCGGGGTGAGCGGAATCACAGATACGCAGTATTTT; CDR3aa: CASSGVSGITDTQYF
abundance: medium-sized; d_gene: TRBD1; j_gene: TRBJ2-1; v_gene: TRBV29-1; CDR3nt: TGCAGCGGGTCACAGGGGGCGGATGAGCAGTTCTTC; CDR3aa: CSGSQGADEQFF
abundance: many; d_gene: NA; j_gene: TRBJ2-2; v_gene: TRBV3-1; CDR3nt: TGTGCCAGCAGCCAACGACTAGGGAGGCACACCGGGGAGCTGTTTTTT; CDR3aa: CASSQRLGRHTGELFF
abundance: medium-sized; d_gene: NA; j_gene: TRBJ2-2; v_gene: TRBV29-1; CDR3nt: TGCAGCGCCGTTGAGGGAGCGGACACCGGGGAGCTGTTTTTT; CDR3aa: CSAVEGADTGELFF
abundance: NA; d_gene: NA; j_gene: TRBJ1-1; v_gene: TRBV20-1; CDR3nt: TGCAGTGCTAGAGAAGACAGACTGAACACTGAAGCTTTCTTT; CDR3aa: CSAREDRLNTEAFF
abundance: many; d_gene: NA; j_gene: TRBJ1-5; v_gene: TRBV20-1; CDR3nt: TGCAGTGCTAGAGGGATGGATAGCAATCAGCCCCAGCATTTT; CDR3aa: CSARGMDSNQPQHF
abundance: many; d_gene: TRBD2; j_gene: TRBJ2-3; v_gene: TRBV20-1; CDR3nt: TGCAGTGCTATTAGCGGGAAAGGCACAGATACGCAGTATTTT; CDR3aa: CSAISGKGTDTQYF
abundance: NA; d_gene: NA; j_gene: TRBJ1-1; v_gene: TRBV9; CDR3nt: TGTGCCAGCAGCCCCTCGTCTCTGAACACTGAAGCTTTCTTT; CDR3aa: CASSPSSLNTEAFF
abundance: many; d_gene: TRBD2; j_gene: TRBJ2-3; v_gene: TRBV4-2; CDR3nt: TGTGCCAGCAGCCAATACAGACTAGCACTGAGCACAGATACGCAGTATTTT; CDR3aa: CASSQYRLALSTDTQYF